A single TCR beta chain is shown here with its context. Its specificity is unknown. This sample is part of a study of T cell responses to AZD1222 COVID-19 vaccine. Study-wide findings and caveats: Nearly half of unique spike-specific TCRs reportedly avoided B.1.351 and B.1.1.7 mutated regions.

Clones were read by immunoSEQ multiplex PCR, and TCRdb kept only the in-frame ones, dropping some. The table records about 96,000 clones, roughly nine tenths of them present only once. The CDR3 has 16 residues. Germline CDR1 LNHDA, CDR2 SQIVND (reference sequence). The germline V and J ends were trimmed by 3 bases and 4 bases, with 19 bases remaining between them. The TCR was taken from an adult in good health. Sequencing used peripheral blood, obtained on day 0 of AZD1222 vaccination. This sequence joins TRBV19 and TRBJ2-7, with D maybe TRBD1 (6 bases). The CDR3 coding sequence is TGTGCCAGTAGTATTGGGGGCCTTGGAGAAGGTTACGAGCAGTACTTC. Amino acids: CASSIGGLGEGYEQYF.